This TCR beta chain comes out of a study of shared clonotypes between healthy human individuals. The protocol was immunoSEQ multiplex PCR, while the TCRdb copy is restricted to in-frame clones and leaves out a portion. The sample records about 2 million clones, over 85% being singletons. To note about this clone: Its antigen is unknown. The sample has other DNA sequences that encode this CDR3 too.

The germline V gene has CDR1 SGHRS and CDR2 YFSETQ. With V trimmed by 3 bases and J by 3 bases, 1 base remained unmatched. CDR3 length: 13 amino acids. Cells designated naive CD8 were CD45RO-negative and were positively selected for CCR7, with terminally differentiated effector memory CD45RA+ cells excluded. Whole-study results and caveats: The diversity represented, both genetic and in exposure history, was limited by few donors. Shared clonotypes: 4.5% to 5% naive CD4, under 4% naive CD8, about 2.5% memory CD4, over 0.3% memory CD8.

The receptor's source is a man younger than 35 in good health. Sequencing used naive CD8+ T cells sorted from blood. The chain is built from TRBV5-1 and TRBJ2-7, with TRBD1 matching over 9 bases. The CDR3 here is CASSSDRGYEQYF. The CDR3 DNA reads TGCGCCAGCAGCTCGGACAGGGGCTACGAGCAGTACTTC.